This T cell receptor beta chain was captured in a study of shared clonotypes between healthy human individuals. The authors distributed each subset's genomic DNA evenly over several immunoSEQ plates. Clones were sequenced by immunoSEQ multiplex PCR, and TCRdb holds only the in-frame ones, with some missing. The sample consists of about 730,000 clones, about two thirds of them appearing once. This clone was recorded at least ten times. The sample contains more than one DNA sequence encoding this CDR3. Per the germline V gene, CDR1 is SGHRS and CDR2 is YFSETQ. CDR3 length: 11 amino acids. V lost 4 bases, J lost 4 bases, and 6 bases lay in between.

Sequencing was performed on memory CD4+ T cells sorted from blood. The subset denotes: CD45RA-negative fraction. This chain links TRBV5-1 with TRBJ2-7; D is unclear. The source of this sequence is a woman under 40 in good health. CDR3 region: CASSGEYEQYF. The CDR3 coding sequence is TGCGCCAGCAGCGGGGAATACGAGCAGTACTTC.